This entry concerns a single T cell receptor (beta chain). The antigen remains undetermined. This record belongs to a study of T cell responses to AZD1222 COVID-19 vaccine. Findings and caveats of the study: At baseline, seropositivity was found in only six or seven AZD1222 recipients. There were mostly white British donors and more females than males, and clonal diversity was possibly underestimated.

The V end lost 2 bases, the J end lost 7 bases, and 11 bases lay between the germline ends. This CDR3 spans 13 amino acids. In germline, CDR1 is SGHTA, CDR2 FQGNSA. Sequencing used immunoSEQ multiplex PCR; TCRdb keeps in-frame clones, though not all of them. The repertoire includes 99,000 or so clones, 88% of them detected once, and 7% to 10% sits in the top ten. This specimen was peripheral blood, taken on day 0 of AZD1222 vaccination. The V and J genes are TRBV7-2 and TRBJ1-2, with D unclear. The TCR was taken from an adult in good health. CDR3 in DNA: TGTGCCAGCAGCTTATTCTGGGAAGGTGGCTACACCTTC. Its protein product is CASSLFWEGGYTF.